Each of the 27 T cell receptor beta chains below was sequenced from the same sample in a study of T cells in Graves' hyperthyroidism and ophthalmopathy. Amplified regions were TCR beta CDR3 sequences from RNA transcripts. Initially, a first-round RT-PCR of the TCR CDR3 employed the HTBI primer set. TCRdb fed the multiplex PCR reads into MiXCR, producing one record per CDR3 protein. This table holds almost 600,000 distinct CDR3 sequences, 11% to 15% found once. Sequencing used blood. The receptors shown here come from a woman aged 25-40 years with Graves' hyperthyroidism that later progressed to Graves' ophthalmopathy.

This clonotype was picked up a small number of times. The chain uses TRBV28 and TRBJ2-4; D possibly matches TRBD1 or TRBD2 (5 bases each). V lost 5 bases and J lost 7, with 12 bases in between. The CDR3 runs to 13 residues. Germline loops: CDR1 MDHEN, CDR2 SYDVKM. DNA for the CDR3: TGTGCCAGCAGTCCGGGACCGCGTAACATTCAGTACTTC. Translated: CASSPGPRNIQYF.

A word on this clonotype: This may be a read error: a much more frequent sequence differs by one nucleotide. The V call is TRBV28, the J call TRBJ1-2; 8 bases line up with TRBD1. Trimming took 6 bases from V and 3 from J; bases not matched to a gene: 6. CDR3 length: 14 amino acids. Germline lookup yields CDR1 MDHEN and CDR2 SYDVKM. The CDR3, as DNA: TGTGCCAGCAGGTCGGGACAGGCGGACTATGGCTACACCTTC. Translating it yields CASRSGQADYGYTF.

At least ten counts were recorded for this clonotype. This chain connects TRBV7-3 to TRBJ2-1; unclear D gene. Germline V lookup: CDR1 SGHTA, CDR2 FQGTGA. This CDR3 contains 12 residues. V gave up 5 bases and J gave up 13 bases, with 15 bases separating them. The CDR3, as DNA: TGTGCCAGCAGCCCTTCCCAAGGGCTCCAGTTCTTC. Translation gives CASSPSQGLQFF. The whole variable domain, filled in from reference TRBV7-3 and TRBJ2-1, reads GAGVSQTPSNKVTEKGKYVELRCDPISGHTALYWYRQSLGQGPEFLIYFQGTGAADDSGLPNDRFFAVRPEGSVSTLKIQRTERGDSAVYLCASSPSQGLQFFGPGTRLTVL.

This clonotype was seen at least ten times. The V and J genes are TRBV20-1 and TRBJ2-1, with unresolved D. Per germline, CDR1 DFQATT and CDR2 SNEGSKA (reference sequence). V gave up 6 bases and J gave up 3 bases, with 6 bases separating them. This CDR3 comprises 11 residues. For the CDR3, the DNA is TGCAGTGCCGACGACTACAATGAGCAGTTCTTC. This codes for CSADDYNEQFF.

CDR3 in amino acids: CASSSWTIGELFF. The CDR3 region has the DNA TGTGCCAGCAGCTCTTGGACTATCGGGGAGCTGTTTTTT. The rearrangement links TRBV13 to TRBJ2-2, with a weak D call TRBD2 (6 bases). Germline V gives CDR1 PRHDT, CDR2 FYEKMQ (reference sequence). This CDR3 is 13 amino acids long. Trimming pared 4 bases from V and 7 bases from J, leaving 10 bases between.

In this sample, this clonotype turned up many times. J is TRBJ2-5 and V is TRBV7-9; no reliable D call. CDR3 length: 16 residues. Germline V gene sequence: CDR1 SEHNR, CDR2 FQNEAQ (reference sequence). Trimming stripped 2 bases from V and 5 bases from J, with 18 bases between. As DNA, the CDR3 is TGTGCCAGCAGCTTAACCCCCTCTGGGTTCGTGGAGACCCAGTACTTC. The encoded protein is CASSLTPSGFVETQYF.

This clonotype was counted at least ten times. The rearrangement uses TRBV19 and TRBJ1-5; 11 bases agree with TRBD1. Germline V CDR1 and CDR2: LNHDA, SQIVND (reference sequence). V dropped 3 bases and J dropped 4; count of bases not matched to a gene: 8. The CDR3 totals 17 residues. For the CDR3, the DNA is TGTGCCAGTAGTATCAACATCGGACAGGGGGCAAATCAGCCCCAGCATTTT. The encoded protein is CASSINIGQGANQPQHF. Supplemented by reference TRBV19 and TRBJ1-5, the full variable domain reads DGGITQSPKYLFRKEGQNVTLSCEQNLNHDAMYWYRQDPGQGLRLIYYSQIVNDFQKGDIAEGYSVSREKKESFPLTVTSAQKNPTAFYLCASSINIGQGANQPQHFGDGTRLSIL.

Notes on this clonotype: Possible read error: a much larger clone is one base away. The chain carries TRBV28 and TRBJ2-1; TRBD1 agrees at 7 bases. This CDR3 contains 14 residues. The V and J ends lost 7 bases and 5 bases, in that order; junction bases with no gene match: 8. In germline, CDR1 is MDHEN, CDR2 SYDVKM. The CDR3 reads CASTPRDRDNEQFF. CDR3 nucleotide sequence: TGTGCCAGCACCCCAAGGGACAGAGACAATGAGCAGTTCTTC. Full variable domain (rest looked up from reference TRBV28 and TRBJ2-1): DVKVTQSSRYLVKRTGEKVFLECVQDMDHENMFWYRQDPGLGLRLIYFSYDVKMKEKGDIPEGYSVSREKKERFSLILESASTNQTSMYLCASTPRDRDNEQFFGPGTRLTVL.

Points on this clonotype: A much larger clone sits a single nucleotide away, making a read error possible. V and J are TRBV25-1 and TRBJ2-1; D not resolved. Trimming took off 2 bases at V and 0 bases at J, with 14 bases between the two ends. The CDR3 is 17 residues long. Germline V gives CDR1 MGHDK, CDR2 SYGVNS. In DNA form, the CDR3 reads TGTGCCAGCAGTGAAGATGCTAAGGAGAGCTCCTACAATGAGCAGTTCTTC. This encodes CASSEDAKESSYNEQFF.

Many counts were recorded for this clonotype. The chain recombines TRBV11-2 with TRBJ2-4; D perhaps matches TRBD1 (5 bases). The CDR3 consists of 13 residues. The germline CDR1 and CDR2 sequences are SGHAT and FQNNGV. With 0 bases removed from V and 8 bases from J, the gap between germline ends came to 8 bases. The CDR3 region has the DNA TGTGCCAGCAGCTTAGAAAGGGGCCACATTCAGTACTTC. Translation: CASSLERGHIQYF.

This clonotype was recorded at least ten times. The chain is built from TRBV20-1 and TRBJ1-5, with D unclear. V was trimmed by 0 bases and J by 5 bases, leaving 11 bases between them. Germline CDR1 reads DFQATT; CDR2 reads SNEGSKA (reference sequence). The CDR3 extends over 14 amino acids. The CDR3 loop reads CSARDGPTDQPQHF. The CDR3 DNA is TGCAGTGCTAGAGATGGACCCACCGATCAGCCCCAGCATTTT.

CDR3 DNA: TGTGCCAGCAGCTTAGCGACAGGGTCTTCCGAAAAACTGTTTTTT. Protein product: CASSLATGSSEKLFF. V is TRBV7-9 and J is TRBJ1-4; TRBD1 matches at 7 bases. The CDR3 contains 15 residues. J was trimmed by 8 bases and V by 0 bases; bases with no gene match: 6. The germline CDR1 and CDR2 sequences are SEHNR and FQNEAQ (reference sequence).

A note on this clonotype: This may be a read error, as it is one base from a much larger clone. V and J are TRBV10-2 and TRBJ2-1; 8 nucleotides align to TRBD2. The CDR3 is made up of 15 amino acids. The junction had 13 bases not matched to a gene; V was cut back by 5 bases and J by 10 bases. CDR1 is WSHSY, CDR2 SAAADI, per germline. CDR3: CASSNDGGGVHEQFF. The CDR3 nucleotides are TGCGCCAGCAGTAATGACGGGGGGGGGGTCCACGAGCAGTTCTTC.

There are a few counts of this clonotype. The chain has TRBV20-1 and TRBJ1-2; D uncertain. CDR3 size: 16 residues. The V gene lost 5 bases and the J gene lost 8 bases, with 27 bases spanning the gap. CDR1 and CDR2 from the germline V gene are DFQATT and SNEGSKA (reference sequence). CDR3 residues: CSAPARVYPGREGYTF. CDR3 nucleotides: TGCAGTGCTCCGGCCCGGGTATACCCCGGACGAGAGGGCTACACCTTC.

The CDR3 DNA is TGTGCCAGCTCACCCCGCCCGGACAGGGAGGAGCAGTACTTC. Protein sequence: CASSPRPDREEQYF. J is TRBJ2-7 and V is TRBV18, with 8 bases lining up with TRBD1. The junction had 8 bases not matched to a gene; V was cut back by 3 bases and J by 7 bases. The length of the CDR3 is 14 residues. Germline CDR1 reads KGHSH; CDR2 reads LQKENI.

This clonotype was recorded many times. The V gene is TRBV27, the J gene TRBJ1-5; D possibly corresponds to TRBD1 (5 bases). Trimming stripped 6 bases from V and 1 base from J, with 13 bases between. The CDR3 totals 15 residues. The germline gives CDR1 MNHEY, CDR2 SMNVEV (reference sequence). CDR3 coding DNA: TGTGCCAGCAGCCGGGGAGGGGAGAGCAATCAGCCCCAGCATTTT. This translates into CASSRGGESNQPQHF.

This clonotype came up many times. The chain couples TRBV5-1 to TRBJ1-3; D is ambiguous. Germline assignment: CDR1 SGHRS and CDR2 YFSETQ. The ends were cut back, 4 bases at V and 0 bases at J, with 14 bases in the middle. The CDR3 is 16 residues long. The CDR3 loop reads CASSGNPGTSGNTIYF. CDR3 coding DNA: TGCGCCAGCAGCGGGAATCCGGGAACCTCTGGAAACACCATATATTTT.

The chain joins TRBV12-3 or TRBV12-4 to TRBJ2-7, with 9 bases fitting TRBD1. With 6 bases clipped from V and 6 bases from J, the junction kept 9 bases outside the gene matches. CDR3 length: 14 amino acids. CDR3 bases: TGTGCCAGCAGCGCCGGGACAGGGAATGTCGAGCAGTACTTC. Protein product: CASSAGTGNVEQYF.

About this clonotype: One end of the junction does not line up with germline, which may come from a read error. The chain carries TRBV19 and TRBJ2-3; D uncertain. The germline gives CDR1 LNHDA, CDR2 SQIVND (reference sequence). This CDR3 has 14 amino acids. CDR3 DNA: TGTGCCAGTAGGACGGAGCTTAGCACAGATACGCAGGATTTT. Its translation: CASRTELSTDTQDF.

This clonotype came up many times. One end of the junction fails to match germline, which may point to a read error. The chain has TRBV2 and TRBJ1-1; no reliable D call. The CDR3 is made up of 11 amino acids. The germline gives CDR1 SNHLY, CDR2 FYNNEI. CDR3 DNA: TGTGCCAGCAGTGAAGAGAGTGAAACTTTCTTT. Protein: CASSEESETFF.

This clonotype was seen at least ten times. The chain employs TRBV2 and TRBJ2-7, with TRBD1 identical over 9 bases. The CDR3 is 12 amino acids. Germline V lookup: CDR1 SNHLY, CDR2 FYNNEI. V gave up 10 bases and J gave up 3 bases; unmatched junction bases: 4. The CDR3 region is CANRQGGYEQYF. As DNA, the CDR3 is TGTGCCAACAGACAGGGGGGCTACGAGCAGTACTTC.

In this sample, this clonotype turned up many times. The V gene is TRBV2, the J gene TRBJ1-1; 12 positions match TRBD1. CDR1 SNHLY and CDR2 FYNNEI come from the germline V gene. With V trimmed by 4 bases and J by 3 bases, 15 bases remained unmatched. This CDR3 has 19 residues. CDR3 nucleotides: TGTGCCAGCAGTGTTAGTAGCACCGCCGGGACAGGGGGCGACACTGAAGCTTTCTTT. Translated: CASSVSSTAGTGGDTEAFF.

The rearrangement links TRBV18 to TRBJ2-7, with D possibly TRBD2 on 5 matching bases. Germline V lookup: CDR1 KGHSH, CDR2 LQKENI. The V gene lost 0 bases and the J gene lost 3 bases, with 15 bases spanning the gap. The CDR3 length is 16 residues. CDR3 loop: CASSPPVRGPYYEQYF. The CDR3 DNA sequence: TGTGCCAGCTCACCACCGGTGCGAGGGCCGTACTACGAGCAGTACTTC.

This clonotype was observed many times. V is TRBV29-1 and J is TRBJ1-2; 9 bases match TRBD1. V gave up 0 bases and J gave up 4 bases; unmatched junction bases: 12. The CDR3 has 17 amino acids. CDR1 SQVTM and CDR2 ANQGSEA come from the germline V gene. This CDR3 reads CSVEDGDRVRYGYGYTF. The CDR3 DNA follows: TGCAGCGTTGAAGACGGGGACAGGGTTAGGTATGGCTATGGCTACACCTTC.

The CDR3 protein is CAISVANEQFF. The CDR3 DNA reads TGTGCCATCAGTGTCGCGAATGAGCAGTTCTTC. The chain combines TRBV10-3 with TRBJ2-1; D is unclear. Germline CDR1 reads ENHRY; CDR2 reads SYGVKD. The V gene lost 4 bases and the J gene lost 7 bases, with 5 bases spanning the gap. CDR3 length: 11 amino acids.

This clonotype was recorded many times. The J gene is TRBJ1-4, the V gene TRBV14, with 10 bases identical to TRBD1. This CDR3 region has 16 residues. Germline lookup yields CDR1 SGHDN and CDR2 FVKESK. With 4 bases clipped from V and 3 bases from J, the junction kept 5 bases outside the gene matches. The CDR3 is CASSRTGTGANEKLFF. For the CDR3, the DNA is TGTGCCAGCAGCCGGACCGGGACAGGGGCTAATGAAAAACTGTTTTTT.

The J gene is TRBJ2-2, the V gene TRBV27; 10 bases agree with TRBD2. J gave up 6 bases and V 4 bases, and 5 bases lay outside the gene matches. Looked up from germline, CDR1 is MNHEY and CDR2 is SMNVEV (reference sequence). The CDR3 runs 15 residues. The CDR3 region has the DNA TGTGCCAGCAGTTCGCTGACTAGCGGGCCCGGGGAGCTGTTTTTT. Translated, it gives CASSSLTSGPGELFF.